Below, 20 T cell receptor beta chains from the same sample are listed, as sequenced in a study of Graves' ophthalmopathy and Graves' hyperthyroidism. Amplification of the TCR beta CDR3 regions used RNA transcripts (as template). Second-round multiplex PCR followed a first-round RT-PCR using HTBI primers. MiXCR was run by TCRdb on the multiplex PCR reads, yielding one entry per CDR3 protein. The table has about 740,000 distinct CDR3 sequences, approximately 40% seen once. The sample consisted of peripheral blood. The origin of the receptors is an adult man with Graves' ophthalmopathy.

The chain joins TRBV19 to TRBJ2-3; maybe TRBD1 (5 bases). The CDR3 consists of 14 residues. Germline CDR1 LNHDA, CDR2 SQIVND (reference sequence). V was pared by 5 bases and J by 2 bases, with 11 bases between. The CDR3 region has the DNA TGTGCCAGTAGTTGGGGCTCAGCCACAGATACGCAGTATTTT. Translating gives CASSWGSATDTQYF.

This clonotype was observed at least ten times. V is TRBV10-3 and J is TRBJ2-7; 7 nucleotides line up with TRBD1. Trimming removed 6 bases from V and 3 bases from J; junction bases left unmatched: 8. The germline V gene has CDR1 ENHRY and CDR2 SYGVKD. This CDR3 contains 14 residues. The chain's CDR3 is CAIRVSDRVYEQYF. CDR3 DNA: TGTGCCATCAGAGTCAGCGACAGGGTCTACGAGCAGTACTTC.

V is TRBV24-1 and J is TRBJ1-1; possible D gene TRBD1, 5 bases. Between the trimmed V and J ends, which lost 8 bases and 1 base, there was a span of 16 bases. Germline CDR1 is KGHDR and CDR2 is SFDVKD. The CDR3 totals 15 residues. The CDR3 reads CATTRRTGPNTEAFF. As DNA, the CDR3 is TGTGCCACCACCAGAAGAACGGGGCCGAACACTGAAGCTTTCTTT.

This clonotype occurred a few times. This rearrangement joins TRBV20-1 to TRBJ2-7, with 8 bases lining up with TRBD1. This CDR3 is 13 amino acids long. Per germline, CDR1 DFQATT and CDR2 SNEGSKA (reference sequence). V dropped 6 bases and J dropped 2; count of bases not matched to a gene: 6. The CDR3 spells CSAPGQDTYEQYF. The CDR3 DNA follows: TGCAGTGCACCGGGACAGGACACCTACGAGCAGTACTTC.

The J gene is TRBJ1-2, the V gene TRBV7-9; 7 bases match TRBD1. The V gene's germline CDR1 is SEHNR and CDR2 FQNEAQ (reference sequence). The CDR3 is 15 amino acids. The J segment lost 4 bases and the V segment lost 5 bases, leaving 10 bases of the junction unmatched. The CDR3 loop reads CASSQGDRSTYGYTF. Here the CDR3 DNA reads TGTGCCAGCAGCCAAGGGGACAGATCCACCTATGGCTACACCTTC.

The V gene is TRBV11-1, the J gene TRBJ2-7, with 13 nucleotides matching TRBD2. Matching the DNA end better, TRBJ2-1 makes the J call doubtful. The CDR3 extends over 14 amino acids. Germline CDR1 SGHAT, CDR2 FQDESV (reference sequence). The CDR3 here is CASSVGLAGNEQFF. The CDR3 nucleotides are TGTGCCAGCAGCGTGGGACTAGCGGGGAATGAGCAGTTCTTC.

The chain links TRBV7-9 to TRBJ1-1; 7 bases agree with TRBD1. The germline V gene has CDR1 SEHNR and CDR2 FQNEAQ (reference sequence). After removal of 2 bases from V and 5 bases from J, the junction contained 11 bases not matched to a gene. This CDR3 is 16 amino acids long. CDR3 DNA: TGTGCCAGCAGCTTATCGGGGGACAGCCTGAGGACTGAAGCTTTCTTT. It translates to CASSLSGDSLRTEAFF.

The chain employs TRBV2 and TRBJ2-7, with D possibly TRBD2 on 5 matching bases. Trimming shortened V by 6 bases and J by 2 bases, and 17 bases separated the two germline ends. The CDR3 runs 15 residues. The germline V gene has CDR1 SNHLY and CDR2 FYNNEI. The CDR3 DNA is TGTGCCAGCAGCGTAGGAGGTGAAGTGACCTACGAGCAGTACTTC. Translation gives CASSVGGEVTYEQYF. Combining the CDR3 with reference TRBV2 and TRBJ2-7 gives the whole variable domain EPEVTQTPSHQVTQMGQEVILRCVPISNHLYFYWYRQILGQKVEFLVSFYNNEISEKSEIFDDQFSVERPDGSNFTLKIRSTKLEDSAMYFCASSVGGEVTYEQYFGPGTRLTVT.

This clonotype was counted at least ten times. The chain combines TRBV7-2 with TRBJ1-1; D gene ambiguous. V was cut by 5 bases and J by 3 bases, with 7 bases left in between. CDR3 length equals 12 residues. The germline gives CDR1 SGHTA, CDR2 FQGNSA. The CDR3 loop is CASSAQDTEAFF. DNA for the CDR3: TGTGCCAGCAGCGCCCAAGACACTGAAGCTTTCTTT.

This sequence joins TRBV10-3 and TRBJ2-5; TRBD1 agrees at 7 bases. The ends lost 0 bases at V and 2 bases at J; junction bases unmatched: 9. The CDR3 consists of 17 residues. Germline values: CDR1 ENHRY, CDR2 SYGVKD. The CDR3 nucleotides are TGTGCCATCAGTGAGTCCAGCGTTGGACAGGCGCAAGAGACCCAGTACTTC. This encodes CAISESSVGQAQETQYF.

This clonotype appeared once. The J gene is TRBJ1-2, the V gene TRBV2; no clear D. The CDR3 totals 13 residues. Trimming removed 4 bases at V and 4 bases at J, with 10 bases between. Per the germline V gene, CDR1 is SNHLY and CDR2 is FYNNEI. CDR3 in amino acids: CASSAWQVYGYTF. The CDR3 nucleotides are TGTGCCAGCAGTGCGTGGCAGGTCTATGGCTACACCTTC.

This chain links TRBV25-1 with TRBJ2-7; D is perhaps TRBD1 (6 bases). In germline, CDR1 is MGHDK, CDR2 SYGVNS. With 4 bases removed from V and 9 bases from J, the gap between germline ends came to 16 bases. This CDR3 has 13 residues. The CDR3 coding sequence is TGTGCCAGCAGTGGCTACGCAGGGGACGGGCAGTACTTC. This translates into CASSGYAGDGQYF.

This clonotype was counted only a few times. The gene calls are TRBV12-3 or TRBV12-4 and TRBJ1-2; 9 nucleotides align to TRBD1. This CDR3 has 16 residues. The junction had 12 bases not matched to a gene; V was cut back by 3 bases and J by 7 bases. This CDR3 is CASSFPYTGGWGGYTF. CDR3 sequence (DNA): TGTGCCAGCAGTTTCCCCTATACAGGGGGCTGGGGTGGCTACACCTTC.

The genes are TRBV11-1 and TRBJ2-1; TRBD2 matches at 12 bases. CDR1 is SGHAT, CDR2 FQDESV, per germline (reference sequence). The CDR3 is 16 residues long. The V and J ends lost 5 bases and 10 bases, in that order; junction bases with no gene match: 12. CDR3 region: CASSNTGTSGLREQFF. The CDR3 DNA follows: TGTGCCAGCAGCAATACCGGGACTAGCGGGCTTCGGGAGCAGTTCTTC. The entire variable domain, with the rest obtained from reference TRBV11-1 and TRBJ2-1, is as follows: EAEVAQSPRYKITEKSQAVAFWCDPISGHATLYWYRQILGQGPELLVQFQDESVVDDSQLPKDRFSAERLKGVDSTLKIQPAELGDSAMYLCASSNTGTSGLREQFFGPGTRLTVL.

Note on this clonotype: As the CDR3 is not closed by the conserved phenylalanine or tryptophan, this likely results from a read error. The V call is TRBV7-6, the J call TRBJ2-2; a possible D gene is TRBD1 (7 bases). Trimming shortened V by 1 base and J by 3 bases, and 12 bases separated the two germline ends. The CDR3 covers 16 residues. Germline V gene data show CDR1 as SGHVS and CDR2 as FNYEAQ. CDR3 protein: CASSLGQGGDTGELFS. CDR3 coding DNA: TGTGCCAGCAGCTTAGGACAGGGCGGGGACACCGGGGAGCTGTTTTCT.

This rearrangement joins TRBV2 to TRBJ2-7; the match to TRBD1 covers 7 bases. J lost 5 bases, V lost 1 base, and 8 bases had no gene match. The CDR3 extends over 15 amino acids. The germline V gene has CDR1 SNHLY and CDR2 FYNNEI. As DNA, the CDR3 is TGTGCCAGCAGTGAAGGGGCAGGACAGGTCAACGAGCAGTACTTC. Residues: CASSEGAGQVNEQYF.

This clonotype was found once. The chain combines TRBV10-3 with TRBJ1-6; D is unclear. The CDR3 extends over 14 amino acids. The V gene lost 3 bases and the J gene lost 7 bases, with 10 bases spanning the gap. Per the germline V gene, CDR1 is ENHRY and CDR2 is SYGVKD. DNA for the CDR3: TGTGCCATCAGTGACGGTCAGAACAATTCACCCCTCCACTTT. Translating gives CAISDGQNNSPLHF.

This rearrangement joins TRBV30 to TRBJ2-6; D uncertain. CDR1 and CDR2 (germline): GTSNPN, SVGIG (reference sequence). The V gene lost 1 base and the J gene lost 1 base, with 2 bases spanning the gap. This CDR3 has 13 residues. Written as DNA, the CDR3 is TGTGCCTGGAGTGAATCTGGGGCCAACGTCCTGACTTTC. Amino acid sequence: CAWSESGANVLTF.

This clonotype appeared many times. The rearrangement links TRBV29-1 to TRBJ1-1; D might be TRBD1 (5 bases). The CDR3 loop spans 11 amino acids. V lost 2 bases and J 4 bases, leaving 5 bases between the germline ends. Germline V gives CDR1 SQVTM, CDR2 ANQGSEA. The CDR3, as DNA: TGCAGCGTTGAACAGGGCACTGAAGCTTTCTTT. Its translation: CSVEQGTEAFF.

This clonotype turned up a few times. This sequence joins TRBV5-1 and TRBJ1-4; tentatively, D is TRBD1 (6 bases). The CDR3 length is 13 residues. Germline V lookup: CDR1 SGHRS, CDR2 YFSETQ. Trimming stripped 9 bases from V and 8 bases from J, with 17 bases between. The CDR3: CANSGTGGEKLFF. CDR3 nucleotide sequence: TGCGCCAACTCCGGGACCGGGGGCGAAAAACTGTTTTTT.